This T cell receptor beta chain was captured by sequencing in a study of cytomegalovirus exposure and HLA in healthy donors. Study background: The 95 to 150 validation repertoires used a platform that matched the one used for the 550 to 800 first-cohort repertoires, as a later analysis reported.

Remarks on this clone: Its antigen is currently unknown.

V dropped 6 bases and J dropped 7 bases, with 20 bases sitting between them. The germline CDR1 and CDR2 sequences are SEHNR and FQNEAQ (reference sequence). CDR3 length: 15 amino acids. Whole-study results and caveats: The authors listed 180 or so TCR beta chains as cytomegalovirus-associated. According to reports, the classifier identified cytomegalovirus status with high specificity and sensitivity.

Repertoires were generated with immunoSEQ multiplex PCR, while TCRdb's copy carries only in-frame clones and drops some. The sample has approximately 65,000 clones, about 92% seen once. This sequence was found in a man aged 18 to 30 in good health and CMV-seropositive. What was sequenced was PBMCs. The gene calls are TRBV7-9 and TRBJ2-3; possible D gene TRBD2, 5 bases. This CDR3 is CASRFLGVPLYTQYF. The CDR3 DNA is TGTGCCAGCAGGTTCCTCGGGGTTCCTCTATATACGCAGTATTTT. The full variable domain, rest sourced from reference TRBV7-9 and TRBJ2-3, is DTGVSQNPRHKITKRGQNVTFRCDPISEHNRLYWYRQTLGQGPEFLTYFQNEAQLEKSRLLSDRFSAERPKGSFSTLEIQRTEQGDSAMYLCASRFLGVPLYTQYFGPGTRLTVL.